This T cell receptor (beta chain) was obtained from a study of technical replicates of blood from a handful of donors. Germline trimming cut 2 bases from V and 4 bases from J; bases unmatched to any gene: 3. The germline V gene has CDR1 SGDLS and CDR2 YYNGEE. This CDR3 is built from 15 residues. Measured with immunoSEQ multiplex PCR; TCRdb has only the in-frame clones, and not every one. The sample lists some 94,000 clones; 96% were seen once. The clonotype was recovered from a human donor in good health. Sample: T cells isolated from PBMCs. The chain is built from TRBV9 and TRBJ2-1, with TRBD2 matching 10 bases. The DNA of the CDR3 is TGTGCCAGCAGCGTGAGCGGGAGGGAATACAATGAGCAGTTCTTC. Translated, it gives CASSVSGREYNEQFF.